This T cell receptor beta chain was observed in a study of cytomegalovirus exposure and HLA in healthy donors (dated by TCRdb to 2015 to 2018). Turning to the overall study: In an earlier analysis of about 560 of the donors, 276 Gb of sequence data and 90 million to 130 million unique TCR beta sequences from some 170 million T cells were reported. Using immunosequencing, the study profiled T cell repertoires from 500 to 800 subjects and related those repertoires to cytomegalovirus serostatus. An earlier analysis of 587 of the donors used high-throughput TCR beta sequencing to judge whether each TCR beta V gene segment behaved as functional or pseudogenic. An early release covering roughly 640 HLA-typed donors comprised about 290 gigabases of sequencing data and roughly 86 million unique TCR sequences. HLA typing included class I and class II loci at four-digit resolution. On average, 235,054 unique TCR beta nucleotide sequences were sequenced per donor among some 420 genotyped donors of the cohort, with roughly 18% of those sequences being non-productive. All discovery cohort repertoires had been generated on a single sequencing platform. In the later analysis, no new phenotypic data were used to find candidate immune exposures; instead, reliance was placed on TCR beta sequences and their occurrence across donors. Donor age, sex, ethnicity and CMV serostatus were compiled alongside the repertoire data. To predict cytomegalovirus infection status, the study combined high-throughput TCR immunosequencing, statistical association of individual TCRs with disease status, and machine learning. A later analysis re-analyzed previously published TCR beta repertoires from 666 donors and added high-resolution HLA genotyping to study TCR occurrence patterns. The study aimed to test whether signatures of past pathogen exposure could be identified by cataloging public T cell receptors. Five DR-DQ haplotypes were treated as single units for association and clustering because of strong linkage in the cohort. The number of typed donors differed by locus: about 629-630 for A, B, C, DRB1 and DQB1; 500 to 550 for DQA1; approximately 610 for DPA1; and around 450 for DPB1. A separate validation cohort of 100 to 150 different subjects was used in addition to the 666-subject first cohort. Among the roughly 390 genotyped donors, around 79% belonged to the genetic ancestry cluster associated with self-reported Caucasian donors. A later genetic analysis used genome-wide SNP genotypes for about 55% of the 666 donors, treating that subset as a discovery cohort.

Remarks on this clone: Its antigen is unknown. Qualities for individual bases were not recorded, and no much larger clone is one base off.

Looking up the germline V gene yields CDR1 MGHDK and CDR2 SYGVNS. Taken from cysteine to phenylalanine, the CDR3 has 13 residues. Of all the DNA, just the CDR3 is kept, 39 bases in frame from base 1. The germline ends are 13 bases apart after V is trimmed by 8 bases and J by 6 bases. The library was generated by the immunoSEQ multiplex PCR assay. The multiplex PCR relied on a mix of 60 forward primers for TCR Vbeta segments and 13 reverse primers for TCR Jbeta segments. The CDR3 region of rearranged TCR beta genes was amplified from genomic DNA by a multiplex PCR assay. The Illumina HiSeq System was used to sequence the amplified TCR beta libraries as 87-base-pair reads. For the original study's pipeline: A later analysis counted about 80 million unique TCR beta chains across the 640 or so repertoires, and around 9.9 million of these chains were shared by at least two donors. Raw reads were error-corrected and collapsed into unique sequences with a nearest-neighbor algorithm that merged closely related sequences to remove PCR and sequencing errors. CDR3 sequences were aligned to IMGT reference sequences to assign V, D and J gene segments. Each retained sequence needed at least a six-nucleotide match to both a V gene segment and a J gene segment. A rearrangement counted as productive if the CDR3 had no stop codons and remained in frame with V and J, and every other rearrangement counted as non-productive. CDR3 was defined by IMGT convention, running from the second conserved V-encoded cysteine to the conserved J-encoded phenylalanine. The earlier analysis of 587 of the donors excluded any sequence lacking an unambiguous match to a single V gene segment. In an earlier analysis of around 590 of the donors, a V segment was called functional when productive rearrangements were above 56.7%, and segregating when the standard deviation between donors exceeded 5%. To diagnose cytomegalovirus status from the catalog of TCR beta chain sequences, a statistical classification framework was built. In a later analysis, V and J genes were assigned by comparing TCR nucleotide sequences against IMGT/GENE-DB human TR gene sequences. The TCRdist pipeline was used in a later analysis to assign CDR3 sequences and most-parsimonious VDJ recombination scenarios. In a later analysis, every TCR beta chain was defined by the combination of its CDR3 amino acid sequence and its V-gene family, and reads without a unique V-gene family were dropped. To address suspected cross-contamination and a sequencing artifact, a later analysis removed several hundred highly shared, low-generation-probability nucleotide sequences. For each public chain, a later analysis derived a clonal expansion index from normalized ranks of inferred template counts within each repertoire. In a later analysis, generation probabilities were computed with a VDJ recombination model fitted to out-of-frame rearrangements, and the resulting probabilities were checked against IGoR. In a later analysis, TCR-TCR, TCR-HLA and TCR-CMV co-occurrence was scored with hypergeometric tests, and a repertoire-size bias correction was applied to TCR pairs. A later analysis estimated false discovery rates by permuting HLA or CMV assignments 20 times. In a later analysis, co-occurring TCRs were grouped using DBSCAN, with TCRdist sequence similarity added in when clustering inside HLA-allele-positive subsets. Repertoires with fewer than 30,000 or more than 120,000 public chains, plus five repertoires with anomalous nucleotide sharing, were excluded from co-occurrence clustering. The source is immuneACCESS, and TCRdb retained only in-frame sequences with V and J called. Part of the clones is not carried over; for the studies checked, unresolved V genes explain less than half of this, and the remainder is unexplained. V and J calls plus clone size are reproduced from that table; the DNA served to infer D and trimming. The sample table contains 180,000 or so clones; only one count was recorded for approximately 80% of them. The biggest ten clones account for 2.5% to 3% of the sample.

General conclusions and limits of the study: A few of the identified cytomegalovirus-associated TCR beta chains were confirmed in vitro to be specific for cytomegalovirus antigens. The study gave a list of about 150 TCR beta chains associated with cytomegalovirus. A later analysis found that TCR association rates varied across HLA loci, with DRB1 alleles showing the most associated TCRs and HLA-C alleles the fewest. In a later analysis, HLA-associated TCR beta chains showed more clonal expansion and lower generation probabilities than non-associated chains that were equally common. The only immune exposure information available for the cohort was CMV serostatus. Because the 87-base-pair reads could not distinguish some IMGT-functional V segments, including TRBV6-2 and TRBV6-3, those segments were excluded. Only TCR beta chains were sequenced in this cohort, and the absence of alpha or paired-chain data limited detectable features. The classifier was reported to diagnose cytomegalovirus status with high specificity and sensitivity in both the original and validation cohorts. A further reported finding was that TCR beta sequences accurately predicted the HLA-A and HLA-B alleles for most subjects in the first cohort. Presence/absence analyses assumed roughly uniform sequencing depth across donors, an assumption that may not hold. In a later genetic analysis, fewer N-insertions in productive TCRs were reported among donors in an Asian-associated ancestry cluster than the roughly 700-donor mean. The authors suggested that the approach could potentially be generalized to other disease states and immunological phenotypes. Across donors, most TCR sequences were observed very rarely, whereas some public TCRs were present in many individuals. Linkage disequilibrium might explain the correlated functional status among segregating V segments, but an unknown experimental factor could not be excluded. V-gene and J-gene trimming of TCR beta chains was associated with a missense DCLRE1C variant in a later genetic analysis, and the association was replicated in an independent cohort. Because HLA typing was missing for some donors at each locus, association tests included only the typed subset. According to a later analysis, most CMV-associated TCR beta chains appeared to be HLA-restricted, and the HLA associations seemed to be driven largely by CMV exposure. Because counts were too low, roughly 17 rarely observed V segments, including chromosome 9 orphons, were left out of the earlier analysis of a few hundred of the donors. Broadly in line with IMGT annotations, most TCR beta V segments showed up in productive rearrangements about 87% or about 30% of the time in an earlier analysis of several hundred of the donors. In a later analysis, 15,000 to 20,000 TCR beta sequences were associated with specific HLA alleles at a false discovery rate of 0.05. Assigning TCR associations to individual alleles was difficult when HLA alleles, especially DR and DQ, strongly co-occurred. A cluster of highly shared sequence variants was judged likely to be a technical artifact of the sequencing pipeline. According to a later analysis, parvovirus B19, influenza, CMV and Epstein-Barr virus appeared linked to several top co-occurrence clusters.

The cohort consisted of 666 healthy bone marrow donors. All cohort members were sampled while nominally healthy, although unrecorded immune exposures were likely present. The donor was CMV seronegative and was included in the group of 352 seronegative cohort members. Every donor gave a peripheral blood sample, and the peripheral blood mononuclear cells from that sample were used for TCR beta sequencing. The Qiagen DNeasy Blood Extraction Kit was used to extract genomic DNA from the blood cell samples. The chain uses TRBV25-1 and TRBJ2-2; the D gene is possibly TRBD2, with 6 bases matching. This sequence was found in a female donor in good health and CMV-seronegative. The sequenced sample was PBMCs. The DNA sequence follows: TGTGCCAGCCGCGGGGTAGGTCCCGGGGAGCTGTTTTTT. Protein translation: CASRGVGPGELFF.